This TCR beta chain is drawn from a study of blood T cell repertoires in COVID-19. Study summary: PBMCs, B-cell-depleted T cells, or T cells were the source of the cDNA or gDNA that made up the material.

Original methodology: Amplification with reference gene primers provided the estimates of nucleated cell counts. TCRdb's table, derived via immunoSEQ multiplex PCR, lists solely in-frame clones and lacks some. V and J calls and clone size are given by that table; D and trimming were obtained from the DNA. Among some 51,000 clones listed, 88% were seen once. This clone has just one count. One end of the junction fails to match germline, which may point to a read error. Sequencing was performed on peripheral blood. The receptor was isolated from a man aged 50-59 years with active COVID-19.

The CDR3 sequence: CATSGRTNYGYTF. CDR3 DNA sequence: TGTGCCACCTCCGGCAGGACTAATTATGGCTACACCTTC. J is TRBJ1-2 and V is TRBV2; D is undetermined. This CDR3 region has 13 residues. Germline lookup yields CDR1 SNHLY and CDR2 FYNNEI.